This is a list of T cell receptor beta chains from one sample in a study of PD-L1 blockade in urothelial cancer. Produced via immunoSEQ multiplex PCR; TCRdb's table is partial and in-frame only. The sample contains approximately 20,000 clones, nearly 90% of which appear only once. This material consisted of PBMCs, taken around atezolizumab (anti-PD-L1) treatment. Receptors were obtained from a woman in her sixties or seventies with urothelial cancer. Both conserved end residues are part of each CDR3. D genes are given only for firm matches. Clone size is not always given. Where it is, it says once, few, many or a class for expanded clones.

J: TRBJ2-3
D: TRBD2
size: -
V: TRBV5-5
CDR3: CASSMVGDKTSGALWYF
DNA: TGTGCCAGCAGCATGGTGGGGGATAAAACTAGCGGTGCGTTGTGGTATTTT

J: TRBJ1-2
D: -
size: -
V: TRBV29-1
CDR3: CSVDPLGARANYGYTF
DNA: TGCAGCGTTGACCCCTTGGGGGCTAGAGCTAACTATGGCTACACCTTC

J: TRBJ2-7
D: -
size: -
V: TRBV7-3
CDR3: CASSPSLSHEQYF
DNA: TGTGCCAGCAGCCCGAGTTTAAGTCACGAGCAGTACTTC

J: TRBJ2-1
D: -
size: -
V: TRBV15
CDR3: CATSSHIGGLRSEQFF
DNA: TGTGCCACCAGCAGTCACATTGGGGGCCTCCGTAGTGAGCAGTTCTTC

J: TRBJ2-7
D: -
size: -
V: TRBV5-1
CDR3: CASSSDSVAYEQYF
DNA: TGCGCCAGCAGCTCGGACAGCGTGGCCTACGAGCAGTACTTC

J: TRBJ2-7
D: -
size: -
V: TRBV28
CDR3: CASTSRSYEQYF
DNA: TGTGCCAGCACTTCCCGTTCCTACGAGCAGTACTTC

J: TRBJ2-1
D: TRBD2
size: -
V: TRBV25-1
CDR3: CASSSSGPSKDEQFF
DNA: TGTGCCAGCTCATCTAGCGGGCCCAGTAAGGATGAGCAGTTCTTC

J: TRBJ2-7
D: -
size: -
V: TRBV5-4
CDR3: CASRIGVDDEQYF
DNA: TGTGCCAGCAGGATAGGAGTCGATGACGAGCAGTACTTC

J: TRBJ2-7
D: TRBD2
size: -
V: TRBV30
CDR3: CAWSVGGRPRDEQYF
DNA: TGTGCCTGGAGTGTAGGCGGGAGACCGAGGGACGAGCAGTACTTC

J: TRBJ2-2
D: -
size: -
V: TRBV2
CDR3: CASRGLPGELFF
DNA: TGTGCCAGTAGAGGGCTCCCCGGGGAGCTGTTTTTT

J: TRBJ2-7
D: TRBD1
size: -
V: TRBV6-5
CDR3: CASSTGQGGYEQYF
DNA: TGTGCCAGCAGTACGGGACAGGGTGGGTACGAGCAGTACTTC

J: TRBJ2-3
D: TRBD1
size: -
V: TRBV6-1
CDR3: CASSEDRSGTQYF
DNA: TGTGCCAGCAGTGAGGACAGGTCTGGTACGCAGTATTTT

J: TRBJ2-5
D: -
size: -
V: TRBV12-5
CDR3: CASAPQTSRETQYF
DNA: TGTGCTAGTGCCCCTCAGACTAGTCGGGAGACCCAGTACTTC

J: TRBJ2-5
D: TRBD2
size: once
V: TRBV4-1
CDR3: CASSQERTSGSGRETQYF
DNA: TGCGCCAGCAGCCAAGAGAGGACTAGCGGTTCCGGGAGGGAGACCCAGTACTTC

J: TRBJ2-7
D: TRBD1
size: -
V: TRBV2
CDR3: CASTGQGEQYF
DNA: TGTGCCAGCACGGGACAGGGGGAGCAGTACTTC

J: TRBJ2-5
D: -
size: -
V: TRBV7-7
CDR3: CASSPAGGRETQYF
DNA: TGTGCCAGCTCACCCGCAGGGGGGCGGGAGACCCAGTACTTC

J: TRBJ2-7
D: -
size: -
V: TRBV28
CDR3: CASSLAGRDEQYF
DNA: TGTGCCAGCAGTTTAGCAGGGCGCGACGAGCAGTACTTC

J: TRBJ1-5
D: -
size: few
V: TRBV28
CDR3: CASSLLVQPQHF
DNA: TGTGCCAGCAGTTTACTAGTTCAGCCCCAGCATTTT

J: TRBJ2-7
D: TRBD2
size: -
V: TRBV6-6
CDR3: CASSYRSGRATYEQYF
DNA: TGTGCCAGCAGTTACCGTAGCGGGAGGGCCACATACGAGCAGTACTTC

J: TRBJ2-3
D: TRBD2
size: -
V: TRBV10-2
CDR3: CASSERLAGSYTQYF
DNA: TGCGCCAGCAGTGAACGACTAGCGGGATCTTATACGCAGTATTTT

J: TRBJ1-4
D: -
size: -
V: TRBV28
CDR3: CASSLINEKLFF
DNA: TGTGCCAGCAGTCTTATCAATGAAAAACTGTTTTTT

J: TRBJ2-7
D: TRBD2
size: -
V: TRBV19
CDR3: CASRPSGSYEQYF
DNA: TGTGCCAGTAGGCCTAGCGGGAGCTACGAGCAGTACTTC